These T cell receptor beta chains were read from a single sample in a study of T-cell memory formation after mild COVID-19. MiXCR was run by TCRdb on the 5' RACE reads, yielding one entry per CDR3 protein. The table includes some 310,000 distinct CDR3 sequences, around a fifth detected once. Sample: PBMCs or a T cell subset sorted from them (not recorded which). These receptors were obtained from a man between 18 and 29 years old who had mild COVID-19 (a few samples of this study predate the infection). Cell type and time point are not known. CDR3s include the opening cysteine and the closing phenylalanine or tryptophan. The order of the fields is clone size, J gene, D gene, V gene, CDR3 DNA, CDR3 protein. D genes are given only for firm matches. Clone size, where shown, is once, few, many, or a class for clones that have expanded.

-,TRBJ1-1,-,TRBV6-2/TRBV6-3,TGTGCCAGCAGTTTCCCCCAGGTAACCACTGAAGCTTTCTTT,CASSFPQVTTEAFF
-,TRBJ2-3,TRBD2,TRBV20-1,TGCAGTGCTAGAGATACCGGGACTAGCGGAAGACCAAGCACAGATACGCAGTATTTT,CSARDTGTSGRPSTDTQYF
-,TRBJ2-5,TRBD2,TRBV7-8,TGTGCCAGCAGCCGAGTGCGGGGGATCCGTCAAGAGACCCAGTACTTC,CASSRVRGIRQETQYF
-,TRBJ1-6,-,TRBV9,TGTGCCAGCAGCTCGGGCGGTGGCTCACCCCTCCACTTT,CASSSGGGSPLHF
-,TRBJ1-5,-,TRBV6-1,TGTGCCAGCAGTGGGCACAGGGCCCAGCCCCAGCATTTT,CASSGHRAQPQHF
few,TRBJ1-1,TRBD1,TRBV18,TGTGCCACCACCCAGGGGGATGAAGCTTTCTTT,CATTQGDEAFF
-,TRBJ1-1,TRBD1,TRBV29-1,TGCAGCGTTGCGGGCTGGGACAGGAGGGGAGCTTTCTTT,CSVAGWDRRGAFF
few,TRBJ1-3,-,TRBV5-1,TGCGCCAGCCAAGATTCCCCCCCTGGAAACACCATATATTTT,CASQDSPPGNTIYF
-,TRBJ2-5,-,TRBV9,TGTGCCAGCAGCGTAGGGAGTGCTATGGAGACCCAGTACTTC,CASSVGSAMETQYF
-,TRBJ1-6,TRBD1,TRBV9,TGTGCCAGCAGCGGCGGAGGGGGCAACGGATCACCCCTCCACTTT,CASSGGGGNGSPLHF
few,TRBJ1-2,TRBD1,TRBV7-3,TGTGCCAGCAGCCCAACAGGGGTACAGAGGGGCTACACCTTC,CASSPTGVQRGYTF
few,TRBJ2-2,-,TRBV20-1,TGCAGTGCTAGAGATTTATCCGGGACCGGGGAGCTGTTTTTT,CSARDLSGTGELFF
-,TRBJ2-7,-,TRBV9,TGTGCCAGCAGCGTGGGGGGGCTGGGGGAGCAGTACTTC,CASSVGGLGEQYF
many,TRBJ2-5,-,TRBV5-1,TGCGCCAGCAGCTTGGATAGAGGTCAAGAGACCCAGTACTTC,CASSLDRGQETQYF
few,TRBJ2-7,TRBD2,TRBV7-2,TGTGCCAGCAGCTTAGATAGCGGGGGGGTTCCCTACGAGCAGTACTTC,CASSLDSGGVPYEQYF
-,TRBJ2-7,-,TRBV4-2,TGTGCCAGCAGCCCGGCCAGGGGGAGGTACGAGCAGTACTTC,CASSPARGRYEQYF
-,TRBJ1-3,-,TRBV7-2,TGTGCCAGCAGCTTAGGCCCGACGGCGAGCTCTGGAAACACCATATATTTT,CASSLGPTASSGNTIYF
-,TRBJ1-6,-,TRBV6-5,TGTGCCAGCAGCCCGGGGAGGCATTCACCCCTCCACTTT,CASSPGRHSPLHF
-,TRBJ2-3,-,TRBV5-1,TGCGCCAGCAGCTTGGTAGCGTATAGCACAGATACGCAGTATTTT,CASSLVAYSTDTQYF
few,TRBJ2-1,-,TRBV12-3/TRBV12-4,TGTGCCAGCAGTTTAGATGGACATGAGCAGTTCTTC,CASSLDGHEQFF